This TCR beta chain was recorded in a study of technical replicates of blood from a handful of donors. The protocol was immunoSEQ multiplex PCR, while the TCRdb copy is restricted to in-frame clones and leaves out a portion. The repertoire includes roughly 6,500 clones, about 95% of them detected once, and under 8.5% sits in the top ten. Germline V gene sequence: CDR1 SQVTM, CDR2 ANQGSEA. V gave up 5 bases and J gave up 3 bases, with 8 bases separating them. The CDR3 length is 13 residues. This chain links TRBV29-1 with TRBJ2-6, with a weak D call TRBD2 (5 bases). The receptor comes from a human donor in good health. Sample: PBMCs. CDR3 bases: TGCAGCGTTTCGGAGGTTGGGGCCAACGTCCTGACTTTC. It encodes CSVSEVGANVLTF.